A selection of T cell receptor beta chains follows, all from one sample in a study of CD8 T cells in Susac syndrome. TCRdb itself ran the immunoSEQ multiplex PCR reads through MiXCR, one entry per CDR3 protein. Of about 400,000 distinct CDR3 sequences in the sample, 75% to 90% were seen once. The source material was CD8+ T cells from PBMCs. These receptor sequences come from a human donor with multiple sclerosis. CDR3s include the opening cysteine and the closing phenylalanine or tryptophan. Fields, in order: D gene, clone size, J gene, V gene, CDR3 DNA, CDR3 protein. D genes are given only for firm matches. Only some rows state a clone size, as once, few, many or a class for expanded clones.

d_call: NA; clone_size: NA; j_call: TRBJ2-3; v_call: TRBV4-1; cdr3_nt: TGCGCCAGCAGCCAAGAGACGGCCACAGATACGCAGTATTTT; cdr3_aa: CASSQETATDTQYF
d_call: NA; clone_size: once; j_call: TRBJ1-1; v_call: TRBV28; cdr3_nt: TGTGCCAGCAGTTTCTCGCAGATCATGAACACTGAAGCTTTCTTT; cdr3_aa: CASSFSQIMNTEAFF
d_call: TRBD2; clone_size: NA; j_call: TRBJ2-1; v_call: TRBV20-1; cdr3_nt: TGCAGTGCTACGGGACTAGCGGGGGGGCCCGGCTACAATGAGCAGTTCTTC; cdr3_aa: CSATGLAGGPGYNEQFF
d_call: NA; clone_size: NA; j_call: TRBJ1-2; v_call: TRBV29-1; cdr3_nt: TGCAGCGTTGGGGCACGGACCACCTATGGCTACACCTTC; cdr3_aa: CSVGARTTYGYTF
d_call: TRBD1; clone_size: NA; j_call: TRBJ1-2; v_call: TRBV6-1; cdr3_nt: TGTGCCAGCAGTGAAAGCGGACAGGGTAACTATGGCTACACCTTC; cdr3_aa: CASSESGQGNYGYTF
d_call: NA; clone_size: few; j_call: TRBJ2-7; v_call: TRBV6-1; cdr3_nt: TGTGCCAGCAGTCCTGATTTGGGCGAGCAGTACTTC; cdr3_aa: CASSPDLGEQYF
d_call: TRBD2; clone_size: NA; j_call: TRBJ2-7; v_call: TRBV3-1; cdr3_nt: TGTGCCAGCAGCCAAGATAAAACAGGACTAGCGGACTCCTACGAGCAGTACTTC; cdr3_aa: CASSQDKTGLADSYEQYF
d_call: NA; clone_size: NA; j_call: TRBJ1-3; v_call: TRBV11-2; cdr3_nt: TGTGCCAGCAGCTTAGTTGCCGCATTTGTGCCCGGAAACACCATATATTTT; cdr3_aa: CASSLVAAFVPGNTIYF
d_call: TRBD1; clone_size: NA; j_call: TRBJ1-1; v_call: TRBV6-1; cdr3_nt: TGTGCCAGCAGCCTCCCCCCACAGGGGGCGAGTACTGAAGCTTTCTTT; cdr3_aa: CASSLPPQGASTEAFF
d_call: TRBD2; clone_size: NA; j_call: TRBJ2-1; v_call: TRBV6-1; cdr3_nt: TGTGCCAGCAGTGCCCTCGGGACTAGCGGTACCGGTGAGCAGTTCTTC; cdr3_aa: CASSALGTSGTGEQFF
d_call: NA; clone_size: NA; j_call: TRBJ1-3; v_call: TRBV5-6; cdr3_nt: TGTGCCAGCAGCTTGGCGTGGACAGCTGGAAACACCATATATTTT; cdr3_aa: CASSLAWTAGNTIYF
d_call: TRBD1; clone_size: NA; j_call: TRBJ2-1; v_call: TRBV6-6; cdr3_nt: TGTGCCAGCAGTAAGGGACAGGGGAGCTCCTACAATGAGCAGTTCTTC; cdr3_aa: CASSKGQGSSYNEQFF
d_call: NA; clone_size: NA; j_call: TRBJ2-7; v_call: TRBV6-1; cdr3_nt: TGTGCCAGCAAGACCGGGCCGGAAGGCTACGAGCAGTACTTC; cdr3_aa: CASKTGPEGYEQYF
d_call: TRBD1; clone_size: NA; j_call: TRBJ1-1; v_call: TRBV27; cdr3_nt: TGTGCCAGCCTCCTAGCAGGGGGTTCGGTTACTGAAGCTTTCTTT; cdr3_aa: CASLLAGGSVTEAFF
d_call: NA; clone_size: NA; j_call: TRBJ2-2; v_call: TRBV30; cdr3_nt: TGTGCCTGGACCCAAGGGGGGGTCCTGAACACCGGGGAGCTGTTTTTT; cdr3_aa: CAWTQGGVLNTGELFF
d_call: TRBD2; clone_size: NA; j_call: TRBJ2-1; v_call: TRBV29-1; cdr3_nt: TGCAGCGCGGGGGGGTTAGATGAGCAGTTCTTC; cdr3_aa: CSAGGLDEQFF
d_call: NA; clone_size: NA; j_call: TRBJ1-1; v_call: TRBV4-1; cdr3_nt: TGCGCCAGCAGCCAAGATGAGTCGGGGCTGAGGACTGAAGCTTTCTTT; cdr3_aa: CASSQDESGLRTEAFF
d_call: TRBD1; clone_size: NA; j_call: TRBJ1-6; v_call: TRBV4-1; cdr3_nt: TGCGCCAGCAGCCACCGGGACAGGGACTATAATTCACCCCTCCACTTT; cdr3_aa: CASSHRDRDYNSPLHF
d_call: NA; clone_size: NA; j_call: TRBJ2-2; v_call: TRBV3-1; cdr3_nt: TGTGCCAGCAGCACTCGCGGGGAGCTGTTTTTT; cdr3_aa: CASSTRGELFF
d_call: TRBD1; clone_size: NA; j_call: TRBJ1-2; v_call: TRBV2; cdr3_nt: TGTGCCTCCGAGGACAGGGGGTATGGCTACACCTTC; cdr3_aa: CASEDRGYGYTF
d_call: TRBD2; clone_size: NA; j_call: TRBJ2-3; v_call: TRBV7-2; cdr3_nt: TGTGCCAGCAGCTTGGAGCGGGGGATCACAGATACGCAGTATTTT; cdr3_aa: CASSLERGITDTQYF
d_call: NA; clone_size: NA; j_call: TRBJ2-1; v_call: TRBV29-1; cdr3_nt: TGCAGCGTTCTTCGTAGCCACAATGAGCAGTTCTTC; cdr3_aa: CSVLRSHNEQFF
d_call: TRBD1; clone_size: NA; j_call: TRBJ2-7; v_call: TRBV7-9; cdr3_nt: TGTGCCAGCAGCATGACAGGGGACGACTACGAGCAGTACTTC; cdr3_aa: CASSMTGDDYEQYF
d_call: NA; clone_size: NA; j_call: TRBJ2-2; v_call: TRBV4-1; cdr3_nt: TGCGCCAGCGGCGGATTTCTAGCGACCACCGGGGAGCTGTTTTTT; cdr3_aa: CASGGFLATTGELFF
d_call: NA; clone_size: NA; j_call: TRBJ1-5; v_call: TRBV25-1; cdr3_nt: TGTGCCAGCAGTTCGGGACGTGAGGGTTATAGCAATCAGCCCCAGCATTTT; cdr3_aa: CASSSGREGYSNQPQHF
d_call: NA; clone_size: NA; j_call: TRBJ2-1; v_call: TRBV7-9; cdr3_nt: TGTGCCAGCAGCCTCCAGACTGACTACAATGAGCAGTTCTTC; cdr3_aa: CASSLQTDYNEQFF
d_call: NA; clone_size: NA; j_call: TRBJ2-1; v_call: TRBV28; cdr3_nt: TGTGCCAGCAGTTTAGCGGGTCTAAGCTCCTACAATGAGCAGTTCTTC; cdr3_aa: CASSLAGLSSYNEQFF
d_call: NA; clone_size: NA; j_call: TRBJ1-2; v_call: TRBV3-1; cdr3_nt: TGTGCCAGCAGCCAAGAAGAGTCGGGGGCCGGCAAATATGGCTACACCTTC; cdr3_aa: CASSQEESGAGKYGYTF
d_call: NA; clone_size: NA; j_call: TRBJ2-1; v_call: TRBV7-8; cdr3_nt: TGTGCCAGCAGCCCTCCGGGACTCACATTACTAAACAATGAGCAGTTCTTC; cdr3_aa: CASSPPGLTLLNNEQFF
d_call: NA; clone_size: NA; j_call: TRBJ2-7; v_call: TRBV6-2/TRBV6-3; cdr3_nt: TGTGCCAGCAGTTACTCGATACAAGGGTCAGGTGAGCAGTACTTC; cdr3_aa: CASSYSIQGSGEQYF
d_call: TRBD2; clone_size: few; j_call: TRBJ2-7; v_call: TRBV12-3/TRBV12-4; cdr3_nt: TGTGCCAGCAGTTCTCGGACTAGCGGGAACTACGAGCAGTACTTC; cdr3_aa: CASSSRTSGNYEQYF
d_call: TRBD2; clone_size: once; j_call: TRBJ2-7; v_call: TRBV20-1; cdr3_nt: TGCAGTGCTAGTCATAGCGGGGTTTTAGGTGAGCAGTACTTC; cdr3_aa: CSASHSGVLGEQYF
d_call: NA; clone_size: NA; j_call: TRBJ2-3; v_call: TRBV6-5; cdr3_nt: TGTGCCAGCTTCCATTCAACCCAGCTAGATACGCAGTATTTT; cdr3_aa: CASFHSTQLDTQYF
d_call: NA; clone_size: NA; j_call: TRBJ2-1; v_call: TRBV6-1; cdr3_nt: TGTGCCAGCAGTGAATCTGAAGAAGGTGAGCAGTTCTTC; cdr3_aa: CASSESEEGEQFF
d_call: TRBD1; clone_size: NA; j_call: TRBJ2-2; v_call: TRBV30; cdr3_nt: TGTGCCTGCTACAGGGGGTTCGGGGAGCTGTTTTTT; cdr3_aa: CACYRGFGELFF
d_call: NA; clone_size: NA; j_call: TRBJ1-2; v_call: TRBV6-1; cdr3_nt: TGTGCCATCCCCTCGGCGTTCCCTTCAGCTAACTATGGCTACACCTTC; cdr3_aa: CAIPSAFPSANYGYTF
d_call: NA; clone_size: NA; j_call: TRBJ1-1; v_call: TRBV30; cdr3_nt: TGTGCCTGTCCCGGGGTGGGCGACACTGAAGCTTTCTTT; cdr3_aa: CACPGVGDTEAFF
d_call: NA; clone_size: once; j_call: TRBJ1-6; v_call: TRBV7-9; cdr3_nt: TGTGCCAGCAGTCGGACAAGGATGGATTCACCCCTCCACTTT; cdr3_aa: CASSRTRMDSPLHF
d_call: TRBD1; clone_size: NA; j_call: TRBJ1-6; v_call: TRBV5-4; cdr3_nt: TGTGCCAGCAGCTCCGGGACAGGGAATAATTCACCCCTCCACTTT; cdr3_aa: CASSSGTGNNSPLHF
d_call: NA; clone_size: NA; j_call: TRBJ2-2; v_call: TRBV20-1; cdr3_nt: TGCAGTGCTAGTGCGCAGGGAGGTACCGGGGAGCTGTTTTTT; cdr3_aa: CSASAQGGTGELFF
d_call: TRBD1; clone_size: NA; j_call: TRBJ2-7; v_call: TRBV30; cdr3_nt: TGTGCCTGGAGTGGGCCGGACAGGGCCATCTACGAGCAGTACTTC; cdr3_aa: CAWSGPDRAIYEQYF
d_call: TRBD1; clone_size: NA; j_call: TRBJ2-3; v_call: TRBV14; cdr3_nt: TGTGCCAGCAGCCAAGTAGGGACAGCCACAGACGATACGCAGTATTTT; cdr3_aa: CASSQVGTATDDTQYF
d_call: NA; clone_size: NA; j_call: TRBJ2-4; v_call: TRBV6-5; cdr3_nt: TGTGCCAGCAGTTACTCGATGAACGGCAAAAACATTCAGTACTTC; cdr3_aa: CASSYSMNGKNIQYF
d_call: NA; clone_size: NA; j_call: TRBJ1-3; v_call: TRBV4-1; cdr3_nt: TGCGCCAGCAGCCAAGAAGGGCAGGATCTTGGAAACACCATATATTTT; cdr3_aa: CASSQEGQDLGNTIYF
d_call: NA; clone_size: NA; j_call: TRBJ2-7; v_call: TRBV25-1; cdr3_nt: TGTGCCAGCGGTGTAACCAGGAGCTCCTACGAGCAGTACTTC; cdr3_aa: CASGVTRSSYEQYF